This is a list of T cell receptor beta chains from one sample in a study of T cell changes during pregnancy in multiple sclerosis. Sequencing used immunoSEQ multiplex PCR; TCRdb keeps in-frame clones, though not all of them. Among approximately 51,000 clones listed, around 94% were seen once. The sample consisted of CD4+ T cells from peripheral blood mononuclear cells, taken in the second trimester of pregnancy. Receptors were obtained from a female donor with multiple sclerosis, enrolled in a pregnancy study. CDR3s include the opening cysteine and the closing phenylalanine or tryptophan. A D gene is named only where the DNA matches it firmly. The size entry is marked missing in some rows and otherwise reads once, few, many or a size class.

TRBV7-2	.	TRBJ1-3	.	CASSFPPSGDNTIYF	TGTGCCAGCAGCTTCCCCCCTTCAGGGGATAACACCATATATTTT
TRBV7-2	.	TRBJ1-5	.	CASSAYNQPQHF	TGTGCCAGCAGCGCCTACAATCAGCCCCAGCATTTT
TRBV6-1	.	TRBJ2-7	.	CASGGAVYEQYF	TGTGCCAGCGGGGGGGCCGTCTACGAGCAGTACTTC
TRBV9	.	TRBJ1-5	TRBD1	CASSVEDRPGQPQHF	TGTGCCAGCAGCGTAGAGGACAGGCCGGGTCAGCCCCAGCATTTT
TRBV6-6	.	TRBJ1-1	.	CASSSTGGANTEAFF	TGTGCCAGCAGCTCTACGGGGGGGGCGAACACTGAAGCTTTCTTT
TRBV19	once	TRBJ2-2	.	CASSIGGTGNTGELFF	TGTGCCAGTAGTATCGGGGGGACAGGGAACACCGGGGAGCTGTTTTTT
TRBV7-9	.	TRBJ1-2	TRBD1	CASSLAGTGGNGYTF	TGTGCCAGCAGCTTAGCCGGGACAGGGGGCAATGGCTACACCTTC
TRBV29-1	.	TRBJ2-7	TRBD1	CSVADRGIYEQYF	TGCAGCGTCGCCGACAGGGGGATATACGAGCAGTACTTC
TRBV11-2	.	TRBJ2-3	TRBD1	CASSLLTGEMGTDTQYF	TGTGCCAGCAGCTTGCTGACAGGGGAGATGGGCACAGATACGCAGTATTTT
TRBV2	.	TRBJ1-5	.	CASNDRANQPQHF	TGTGCCAGCAACGACAGAGCAAATCAGCCCCAGCATTTT
TRBV4-3	.	TRBJ2-1	.	CASSQPQTSYNEQFF	TGCGCCAGCAGCCAACCCCAGACTAGTTACAATGAGCAGTTCTTC
TRBV14	.	TRBJ1-2	.	CASSQEIPQGGYTF	TGTGCCAGCAGCCAAGAAATTCCTCAGGGAGGCTACACCTTC
TRBV4-3	.	TRBJ1-2	TRBD1	CASSPGQGGPGWGYTF	TGCGCCAGCAGCCCGGGACAGGGTGGGCCTGGCTGGGGCTACACCTTC
TRBV5-1	.	TRBJ2-3	.	CASSLKAGASTDTQYF	TGCGCCAGCAGCTTGAAAGCGGGTGCTAGCACAGATACGCAGTATTTT
TRBV9	.	TRBJ2-1	TRBD2	CASSSRLRGVTGNEQFF	TGTGCCAGCAGCTCTCGTCTACGGGGGGTAACGGGCAATGAGCAGTTCTTC
TRBV9	.	TRBJ1-1	TRBD1	CASSVGDRTGDTEAFF	TGTGCCAGCAGCGTAGGGGATAGGACAGGAGACACTGAAGCTTTCTTT
TRBV6-5	.	TRBJ1-1	TRBD1	CASSLNRGMNTEAFF	TGTGCCAGCAGTCTGAACAGGGGGATGAACACTGAAGCTTTCTTT
TRBV15	.	TRBJ1-6	TRBD1	CATSRGGTGIRDSPLHF	TGTGCCACCAGCAGGGGAGGGACAGGGATCCGAGATTCACCCCTCCACTTT
TRBV18	.	TRBJ1-6	TRBD1	CASSPDRVGNSPLHF	TGTGCCAGCTCTCCGGACAGGGTGGGAAATTCACCCCTCCACTTT
TRBV11-1	.	TRBJ1-1	.	CASSLGRRSMNTEAFF	TGTGCCAGCAGCCTGGGGCGGCGTAGCATGAACACTGAAGCTTTCTTT